One T cell receptor (beta chain) is described in this entry. Its antigen target is currently unknown. No much larger clone exists at a distance of one base, and base qualities are not known. This entry belongs to a study of beta chain features in type 1 diabetes (dated by TCRdb to 2016 to 2019). Broadly, across the study: No differences in mean age, gender distribution, total cell number or subset yield were found between patients and healthy donors. A total of over 90,000,000 sorted cells were examined across all samples, and a strong correlation was observed between cell number per subset and RNA yield. In the study, recently diagnosed type 1 diabetes patients and matched healthy donors were compared on the TCRB repertoires of their sorted circulating CD4+ T cell subsets. Regulatory and stem cell-like memory subsets were isolated from only 8 patients and roughly 8 healthy donors, whereas naive and central memory subsets came from all 30 or so donors.

The entire amount of isolated RNA was reverse transcribed using the High Capacity cDNA Reverse Transcription Kit, so the sequenced TCRB transcripts were expressed ones. Deep immunoSEQ sequencing was applied to naive, central memory and regulatory T cell samples, giving an average of about 3.8 million total reads per sample. After sorted cells were lysed in RLT buffer, RNA was extracted with DNase-treated RNeasy Micro or Mini kits, with the choice depending on cell number. To prevent cross-contamination, each cell subset was processed individually, whereas patient and healthy donor samples were processed jointly. The immunoSEQ multiplex PCR was used to amplify TCRB sequences from cDNA, yielding 87-bp fragments that span the CDR3 region. The amplicons were sequenced using the Illumina HiSeq platform. On the study's bioinformatics: Synthetic template baselines were used to correct PCR bias computationally, reads within Hamming distance 2 were collapsed together, and singletons that could not be merged were discarded. Reads were aligned against IMGT to assign V, D and J genes, CDR3 length and insertions or deletions at six rearrangement sites. Within each subset, clonotype counts were normalized to the number of sorted cells before true diversity and Gini coefficients were calculated with the tcR R package. Repertoire sharing was quantified using the overlap coefficient calculated on TCRB nucleotide sequences. Out-of-frame TCRB sequences from naive cells were analyzed to stand in for the pre-selection repertoire. In TCRdb, the immuneACCESS table is reduced to in-frame sequences with V and J assigned. These tables do not hold every clone; where another copy was compared, an unresolved V gene accounts for under half, and the others remain unexplained. V and J calls and clone size follow that table, whereas D and trimming were derived from the DNA. The sample table holds 450,000 to 600,000 clones, of which approximately 31% were seen once. The ten largest clones capture 0.05% to 0.07% of the sample.

A single peripheral blood draw of around 120 mL on average was collected from each donor into heparinised tubes. A BD FACSAria II and a panel including CD45RO, CCR7, CD25, CD127, CD95 and CD27 were used to sort naive, central memory, regulatory and stem cell-like memory CD4+ T cells. Every sorted population had a purity above 95%. PBMCs were isolated immediately by Lymphoprep density gradient centrifugation and stained directly without culture. Samples were stained and sorted in pairs, with one healthy donor and one patient per experiment, so that batch effects were minimized. Overall results and qualifications from the work: Shorter templates might be favored by PCR, yet because patient and control samples were amplified and corrected together, any such skew would affect both groups equally. At VDJ recombination sites, patients with type 1 diabetes made fewer insertions and deleted more nucleotides, a pattern implying thymic rearrangement abnormalities. Because cDNA was sequenced instead of genomic DNA, highly expressing activated cells could be over-represented, though the groups showed no difference in activation or CD3 levels. In all four CD4+ subsets, TCRB CDR3 length was moderately but significantly shorter in type 1 diabetes patients. The naive, central memory and regulatory TCRB repertoires appeared to resemble one another more closely among patients than among healthy donors. HLA sub-analyses involved small numbers of individuals, so any influence of HLA type on TCRB rearrangement remained unresolved.

Per the germline V gene, SGDLS is the CDR1 and YYNGEE is the CDR2. The junction shows trimming of 4 bases on V and 1 base on J, plus 18 bases between the germline ends. The CDR3 starts with the cysteine, ends with the phenylalanine, and has 16 residues. The only DNA kept is the CDR3, 48 bases in frame from the first base. This TCR was sampled from a man between 18 and 29 years old in good health. Sequencing used naive CD4+ T cells from blood. What the cell subset or site label conveys for this sample: true naive CD4+ T cells. The chain couples TRBV9 to TRBJ2-7, with the identity of the D gene unclear. The bases are TGTGCCAGCAGCCCAATCCCGAGTGCAGGATCCTACGAGCAGTACTTC. The translation is CASSPIPSAGSYEQYF.